The rows below give T cell receptor beta chains drawn from one sample of a study of cytomegalovirus exposure and HLA in healthy donors. Produced via immunoSEQ multiplex PCR; TCRdb's table is partial and in-frame only. The table records 55,000 to 80,000 clones, 85% to 95% of them present only once. What was sequenced was PBMCs. These receptors were obtained from a man aged 18 to 30 in good health and CMV-seronegative. The CDR3 runs from the conserved cysteine through the conserved F or W. The D gene is left open where the match is weak. Not all rows give a size; the values are once, few, many and, for expanded clones, a class.

.	once	TRBV30	TRBJ1-6	CAWSSNSPLHF	TGTGCCTGGAGTTCAAATTCACCCCTCCACTTT
.	.	TRBV2	TRBJ1-6	CASSRGITENGSPLHF	TGTGCCAGCAGCCGGGGGATCACAGAGAATGGTTCACCCCTCCACTTT
.	.	TRBV7-9	TRBJ1-5	CASSRTGQPQHF	TGTGCCAGCAGCCGGACGGGACAGCCCCAGCATTTT
TRBD2	.	TRBV12-5	TRBJ2-3	CASGSGTSADTQYF	TGTGCTAGTGGTTCCGGGACTAGCGCGGATACGCAGTATTTT
TRBD1	.	TRBV7-2	TRBJ1-6	CASSSLQGGAHSPLHF	TGTGCCAGCAGCTCGCTACAGGGGGGTGCACATTCACCCCTCCACTTT
.	.	TRBV9	TRBJ2-1	CASSVAGGGHNEQFF	TGTGCCAGCAGCGTAGCGGGCGGGGGCCACAATGAGCAGTTCTTC
.	.	TRBV6-1	TRBJ1-5	CASSGTVTWPQHF	TGTGCCAGCAGTGGTACAGTAACTTGGCCCCAGCATTTT
.	.	TRBV2	TRBJ1-3	CASTPQRSGNTIYF	TGTGCCAGCACACCACAACGCTCTGGAAACACCATATATTTT
.	.	TRBV11-1	TRBJ1-2	CASSLETGHVRGYTF	TGTGCCAGCAGCTTAGAAACAGGACACGTAAGGGGCTACACCTTC
TRBD2	.	TRBV7-8	TRBJ2-2	CASSLVAGVNTGELFF	TGTGCCAGCAGCTTAGTTGCGGGAGTTAACACCGGGGAGCTGTTTTTT
.	.	TRBV27	TRBJ1-1	CASSMRVNTEAFF	TGTGCCAGCAGTATGAGGGTGAACACTGAAGCTTTCTTT
.	.	TRBV9	TRBJ2-7	CASSVSGHETYEQYF	TGTGCCAGCAGCGTCTCGGGACACGAGACCTACGAGCAGTACTTC
.	.	TRBV5-6	TRBJ1-5	CASTTQGQPQHF	TGTGCCAGCACCACCCAGGGACAGCCCCAGCATTTT
TRBD1	.	TRBV6-1	TRBJ2-2	CASSEGTGDYGELFF	TGTGCCAGCAGTGAAGGGACAGGGGACTACGGGGAGCTGTTTTTT
.	.	TRBV4-2	TRBJ2-1	CASSQDEGGTYNEQFF	TGTGCCAGCAGCCAAGATGAGGGTGGCACCTACAATGAGCAGTTCTTC
TRBD1	.	TRBV27	TRBJ2-7	CASSFRDRHEQYF	TGTGCCAGCAGTTTCCGGGACAGGCACGAGCAGTACTTC
.	.	TRBV18	TRBJ1-5	CASSSGDNQPQHF	TGTGCCAGCTCCTCGGGAGACAATCAGCCCCAGCATTTT
.	.	TRBV7-9	TRBJ2-3	CASSFVDTQYF	TGTGCCAGCAGCTTCGTTGATACGCAGTATTTT
TRBD1	.	TRBV28	TRBJ2-7	CASSAQGGTYEQYF	TGTGCCAGCAGTGCACAGGGGGGAACCTACGAGCAGTACTTC
.	.	TRBV9	TRBJ2-2	CASSAQGTGELFF	TGTGCCAGCAGCGCCCAGGGTACCGGGGAGCTGTTTTTT
TRBD1	.	TRBV9	TRBJ2-7	CASSAGTGAFNEQYF	TGTGCCAGCAGCGCCGGGACAGGGGCATTCAACGAGCAGTACTTC
.	.	TRBV7-6	TRBJ2-1	CASSPYPSIDEQFF	TGTGCCAGCAGCCCCTACCCTAGTATCGATGAGCAGTTCTTC
TRBD2	.	TRBV25-1	TRBJ2-2	CASSEWGGSGELFF	TGTGCCAGCAGTGAATGGGGGGGGTCCGGGGAGCTGTTTTTT
TRBD1	.	TRBV5-8	TRBJ1-2	CASSYHFSTGEDYGYTF	TGTGCCAGCAGCTACCATTTTTCGACAGGGGAGGACTATGGCTACACCTTC
.	once	TRBV6-6	TRBJ2-4	CASSYSFGQPNIQYF	TGTGCCAGCAGTTACTCGTTTGGACAACCGAACATTCAGTACTTC
TRBD1	.	TRBV6-1	TRBJ1-2	CASSLDRDYGYTF	TGTGCCAGCAGTCTGGACAGGGACTATGGCTACACCTTC
TRBD1	.	TRBV18	TRBJ2-7	CASSPTGETTYEQYF	TGTGCCAGCTCACCGACAGGGGAGACCACCTACGAGCAGTACTTC
TRBD2	.	TRBV10-3	TRBJ2-2	CAISASSGGGLSRELFF	TGTGCCATCAGTGCCTCTTCTGGCGGGGGTTTGTCTAGGGAGCTGTTTTTT
.	.	TRBV7-7	TRBJ2-5	CASSPFPDFEQETQYF	TGTGCTAGCAGTCCTTTCCCCGACTTTGAACAAGAGACCCAGTACTTC
.	.	TRBV15	TRBJ1-1	CATSRGRILNTEAFF	TGTGCCACCAGCAGGGGGCGGATTTTGAACACTGAAGCTTTCTTT
TRBD1	.	TRBV7-9	TRBJ2-1	CASSFGDREQFF	TGTGCCAGCAGCTTCGGAGACAGGGAACAGTTCTTC
TRBD1	.	TRBV5-6	TRBJ1-4	CASSFGTGVEKLFF	TGTGCCAGCAGCTTCGGGACAGGGGTTGAAAAACTGTTTTTT
TRBD1	.	TRBV6-1	TRBJ2-3	CASSALTGDSTDTQYF	TGTGCCAGCAGTGCCCTCACAGGGGACAGCACAGATACGCAGTATTTT
.	.	TRBV29-1	TRBJ1-1	CSVDRFRGAAQGTEAFF	TGCAGCGTTGATCGGTTTAGGGGCGCGGCCCAGGGGACTGAAGCTTTCTTT
.	.	TRBV10-3	TRBJ1-2	CAISESTGGYTF	TGTGCCATCAGTGAGTCTACAGGTGGCTACACCTTC
TRBD1	once	TRBV7-9	TRBJ1-1	CASSFPDRGTEAFF	TGTGCCAGCAGCTTCCCGGACAGGGGGACTGAAGCTTTCTTT
.	.	TRBV10-3	TRBJ1-1	CAISEVGAEAFF	TGTGCCATCAGTGAAGTCGGGGCTGAAGCTTTCTTT
.	.	TRBV2	TRBJ2-7	CASSEAEEDKAGNYEQYF	TGTGCCAGCAGTGAAGCGGAGGAGGACAAGGCGGGGAACTACGAGCAGTACTTC
.	.	TRBV7-6	TRBJ2-2	CASSTPYPQGGNTGELFF	TGTGCCAGCAGCACCCCCTACCCCCAGGGGGGGAACACCGGGGAGCTGTTTTTT
TRBD1	once	TRBV2	TRBJ2-3	CASTGQYTDTQYF	TGTGCCAGCACGGGACAGTACACAGATACGCAGTATTTT
.	.	TRBV7-2	TRBJ2-5	CASSLNGRRAGRETQYF	TGTGCCAGCAGCTTAAATGGGCGGCGGGCGGGGCGAGAGACCCAGTACTTC
.	.	TRBV19	TRBJ1-2	CASSILGSPNYGYTF	TGTGCCAGTAGTATCTTAGGGAGCCCTAACTATGGCTACACCTTC
TRBD1	.	TRBV7-3	TRBJ1-1	CASSRDRGLTEAFF	TGTGCCAGCAGCCGGGACAGGGGACTAACTGAAGCTTTCTTT
TRBD1	.	TRBV5-1	TRBJ2-7	CASSPWDRDHEQYF	TGCGCCAGCAGCCCCTGGGACAGGGACCACGAGCAGTACTTC